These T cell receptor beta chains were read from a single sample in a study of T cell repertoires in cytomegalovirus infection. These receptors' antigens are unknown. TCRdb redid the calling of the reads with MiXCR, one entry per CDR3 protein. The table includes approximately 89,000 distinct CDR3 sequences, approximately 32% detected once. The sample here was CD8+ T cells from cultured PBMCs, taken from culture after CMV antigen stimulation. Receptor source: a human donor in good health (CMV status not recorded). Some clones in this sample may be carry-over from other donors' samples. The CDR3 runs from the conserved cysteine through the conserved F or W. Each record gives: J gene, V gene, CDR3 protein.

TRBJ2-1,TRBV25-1,CPSGRALSNNEQFF
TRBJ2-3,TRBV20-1,CSAYTTSGVSTDTQYF
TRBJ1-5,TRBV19,CASSAPGQGPQHF
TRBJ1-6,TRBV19,CASSTSTVYSSPLHF
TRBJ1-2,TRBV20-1,CSARDLGGQTYGYTF
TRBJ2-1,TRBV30,CAWNSGLSSYNEQFF
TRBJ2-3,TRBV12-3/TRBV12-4,CASSFGGSDTQYF
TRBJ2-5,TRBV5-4,CASSRYQETQYF
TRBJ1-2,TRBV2,CASSVWTGIGYTF
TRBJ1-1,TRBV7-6,CASSETPLNTEAFF
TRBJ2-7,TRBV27,CASSLSATVFYEQYF
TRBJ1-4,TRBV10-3,CAISDPLEGKEKLFF
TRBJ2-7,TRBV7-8,CASSSGYRGIEHEQYF
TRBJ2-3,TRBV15,CATSRGREETSSTDTQYF
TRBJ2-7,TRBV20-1,CSASPAGDSYEQYF
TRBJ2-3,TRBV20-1,CSARTSGGARRSTDTQYF
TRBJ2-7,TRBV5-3,CASSFGQGTYEQYF
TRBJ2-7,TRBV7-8,CASSLYGGDYEQYF
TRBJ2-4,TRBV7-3,CASSLRGGGAKNIQYF
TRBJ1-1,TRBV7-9,CASSLATGVDGFF
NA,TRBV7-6,CASSLVGAQELFF
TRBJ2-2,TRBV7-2,CASSSVGNTGELFF
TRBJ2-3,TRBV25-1,CASSATTDTQYF
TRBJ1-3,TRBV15,CATSRDLGEGNTIYF
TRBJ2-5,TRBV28,CASSLWGAGSGETQYF
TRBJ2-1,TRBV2,CASSVPTGGLGDEQFF
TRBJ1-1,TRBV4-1,CASSQSVNTEAFF
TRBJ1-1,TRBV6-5,CASSYGQGGGEAFF
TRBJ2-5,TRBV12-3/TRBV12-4,CASSFKEQETQYF
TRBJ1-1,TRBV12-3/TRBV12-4,CASSLRGRTGNTEAFF
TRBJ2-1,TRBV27,CASRLLLYNEQFF
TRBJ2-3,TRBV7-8,CASSLDLHLRGDTDTQYF
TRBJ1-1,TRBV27,CASSLPPGGLTEAFF
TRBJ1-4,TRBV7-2,CASSLPGQGAGNEKLFF
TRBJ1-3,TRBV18,CASSPPTAGNTIYF
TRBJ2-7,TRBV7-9,CASSSLSQTSGGAYEQYF
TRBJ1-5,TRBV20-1,CSARERQNQPQHF
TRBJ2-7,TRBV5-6,CASSLEASSGGYEQYF
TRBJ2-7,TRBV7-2,CASSAPSRDAFFEQYF
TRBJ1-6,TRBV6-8,CASSYGPGGGNSPLHF
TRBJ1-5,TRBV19,CASSDLTAAFNQPQHF
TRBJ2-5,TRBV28,CASSPTSGGQETQYF
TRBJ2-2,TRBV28,CASSLYTSGGVPLTGELFF